A single sample gave rise to the 17 T cell receptor beta chains below, sequenced in a study of monozygotic twins with inflammatory bowel disease. TCRdb processed the 5' RACE reads again and assigns one entry to each CDR3 protein, with no DNA. Seen in this sample are fewer than 550,000 distinct CDR3 sequences; the ten most common clones hold roughly 2.3%. Sequenced: blood. The source of these receptors is a human donor with ulcerative colitis or Crohn's disease, or a healthy co-twin of an affected twin (not recorded which).

The rearrangement joins TRBV3-1 to TRBJ2-7; absent DNA, TCRdb's TRBD1 call cannot be checked. CDR1 and CDR2 (germline): LGHDT, YNNKEL (reference sequence). The CDR3 covers 12 residues. The CDR3 loop reads CASSQERGERVF.

This chain connects TRBV28 to TRBJ1-6; TCRdb reports TRBD1, a call that lacks DNA to check it against. The germline CDR1 and CDR2 sequences are MDHEN and SYDVKM. The CDR3 runs to 15 residues. The CDR3 region is CASSLTGPLNSPLHF.

V usage is TRBV4-1 and J usage is TRBJ2-1; without DNA, the TCRdb call of TRBD2 cannot be checked. Germline V gene data show CDR1 as MGHRA and CDR2 as YSYEKL. The CDR3 length is 14 residues. The CDR3 sequence is CASSQELQVPGLFF.

The chain couples TRBV18 to TRBJ2-1; TCRdb outputs TRBD1, but without DNA this stays unchecked. CDR1 is KGHSH, CDR2 LQKENI, per germline. The CDR3 length is 15 residues. This chain's CDR3 is CASSPGQVVYNEQFF.

V and J are TRBV14 and TRBJ2-1; the TCRdb D gene call, TRBD1, has no DNA to confirm it. CDR1 and CDR2 from the germline V gene are SGHDN and FVKESK. The CDR3 sequence is 15 residues long. The CDR3 here is CASSQERTGPIEQFF. The full variable domain, with the rest looked up from reference TRBV14 and TRBJ2-1, is EAGVTQFPSHSVIEKGQTVTLRCDPISGHDNLYWYRRVMGKEIKFLLHFVKESKQDESGMPNNRFLAERTGGTYSTLKVQPAELEDSGVYFCASSQERTGPIEQFFGPGTRLTVL.

The chain is built from TRBV7-2 and TRBJ2-1; the D call of TRBD2 rests on TCRdb alone, since no DNA is present to check it. Germline V gene data show CDR1 as SGHTA and CDR2 as FQGNSA. CDR3 length: 15 amino acids. The CDR3 spells CASSLGRASGNEQFF. Using reference TRBV7-2 and TRBJ2-1 for the parts outside the CDR3, the full variable domain is GAGVSQSPSNKVTEKGKDVELRCDPISGHTALYWYRQSLGQGLEFLIYFQGNSAPDKSGLPSDRFSAERTGGSVSTLTIQRTQQEDSAVYLCASSLGRASGNEQFFGPGTRLTVL.

V usage is TRBV27 and J usage is TRBJ2-2; the D call of TRBD1 rests on TCRdb alone, since no DNA is present to check it. The germline V gene has CDR1 MNHEY and CDR2 SMNVEV (reference sequence). The length of the CDR3 is 14 residues. CDR3 protein: CASRRDRGTGELFF.

The gene calls are TRBV7-8 and TRBJ1-3. This CDR3 has 15 amino acids. Germline CDR1 and CDR2: SGHVS and FQNEAQ. The CDR3 is CASSLGTARGETIYF. Full variable domain (remainder filled in from reference TRBV7-8 and TRBJ1-3): GAGVSQSPRYKVAKRGQDVALRCDPISGHVSLFWYQQALGQGPEFLTYFQNEAQLDKSGLPSDRFFAERPEGSVSTLKIQRTQQEDSAVYLCASSLGTARGETIYFGEGSWLTVV.

The V and J genes are TRBV6-1 and TRBJ2-5; the D call from TCRdb, TRBD1, cannot be confirmed without DNA. The germline CDR1 and CDR2 sequences are MNHNS and SASEGT. CDR3 length equals 15 residues. Here the CDR3 reads CASSEDRGSGETQYF.

The chain carries TRBV27 and TRBJ1-1. This CDR3 contains 12 residues. Germline CDR1 and CDR2: MNHEY and SMNVEV (reference sequence). CDR3 loop: CASSPRGRGTFF.

J is TRBJ2-3 and V is TRBV5-6; TCRdb calls TRBD1, which cannot be checked without DNA. This CDR3 has 16 residues. Germline-derived CDR1 and CDR2 are SGHDT and YYEEEE. The CDR3 loop is CASSRLGQGVTDTQYF.

This chain joins TRBV12-3 or TRBV12-4 and TRBJ1-6. This CDR3 is built from 14 residues. The chain's CDR3 is CASSISSYNSPLHF.

V usage is TRBV29-1 and J usage is TRBJ2-1; lacking DNA, the TRBD1 call made by TCRdb goes unchecked. This CDR3 contains 15 residues. Looked up from germline, CDR1 is SQVTM and CDR2 is ANQGSEA. CDR3: CSVDPGQLYNNEQFF.

The J gene is TRBJ2-2, the V gene TRBV20-1; as DNA is missing, the TRBD2 call by TCRdb cannot be tested. In germline, CDR1 is DFQATT, CDR2 SNEGSKA (reference sequence). This CDR3 spans 17 amino acids. The CDR3 sequence: CSARGGSGISNTGELFF.

The J gene is TRBJ2-1, the V gene TRBV7-9; TCRdb returns TRBD1, unconfirmable since there is no DNA. Germline values: CDR1 SEHNR, CDR2 FQNEAQ (reference sequence). CDR3 size: 16 residues. The CDR3 sequence: CASSDPAGGTYNEQFF. The full variable domain, completed using reference TRBV7-9 and TRBJ2-1, is DTGVSQNPRHKITKRGQNVTFRCDPISEHNRLYWYRQTLGQGPEFLTYFQNEAQLEKSRLLSDRFSAERPKGSFSTLEIQRTEQGDSAMYLCASSDPAGGTYNEQFFGPGTRLTVL.

The chain uses TRBV18 and TRBJ1-1. Per the germline V gene, CDR1 is KGHSH and CDR2 is LQKENI. This CDR3 comprises 12 residues. CDR3 loop: CASSPLPEEAFF. The entire variable domain, with the rest obtained from reference TRBV18 and TRBJ1-1, is as follows: NAGVMQNPRHLVRRRGQEARLRCSPMKGHSHVYWYRQLPEEGLKFMVYLQKENIIDESGMPKERFSAEFPKEGPSILRIQQVVRGDSAAYFCASSPLPEEAFFGQGTRLTVV.

The chain couples TRBV4-1 to TRBJ1-5. Germline loops: CDR1 MGHRA, CDR2 YSYEKL. The CDR3 is 16 amino acids. CDR3 sequence reads: CASSQVGGSGNQPQHF.